This passage covers 26 T cell receptor beta chains from one sample sequenced in a study of T cell responses to AZD1222 COVID-19 vaccine. Only in-frame clones appear in the TCRdb table, and some are missing; sequencing was by immunoSEQ multiplex PCR. The table records some 60,000 clones, about 80% of them present only once. The specimen comprised peripheral blood, sampled 28 days after the second AZD1222 dose. These receptors were obtained from an adult who received the AZD1222 COVID-19 vaccine.

The chain has TRBV5-1 and TRBJ1-6; 9 nucleotides agree with TRBD1. With 4 bases clipped from V and 9 bases from J, the junction kept 5 bases outside the gene matches. CDR3 length equals 14 residues. Germline V gene lookup returns CDR1 SGHRS and CDR2 YFSETQ. The CDR3 DNA reads as TGCGCCAGCAGCCCGGGACAGGGTCGTTCACCCCTCCACTTT. This sequence encodes CASSPGQGRSPLHF.

V gene TRBV7-8 combines with J gene TRBJ2-2, with a possible D match to TRBD2 (6 bases). Per germline, CDR1 SGHVS and CDR2 FQNEAQ. The CDR3 consists of 15 residues. V lost 2 bases, J lost 4 bases, and 11 bases lay in between. Here the CDR3 reads CASSLSGGVTGELFF. The CDR3 DNA reads as TGTGCCAGCAGCTTATCAGGAGGGGTCACCGGGGAGCTGTTTTTT.

The rearrangement links TRBV5-5 to TRBJ1-3, with D hard to call. Germline V CDR1 and CDR2: SGHKS, YYEKEE (reference sequence). The V and J ends lost 1 base and 1 base respectively, with 3 bases between them. The CDR3 loop spans 13 amino acids. The CDR3 loop reads CASSLTSGNTIYF. The CDR3 DNA sequence: TGTGCCAGCAGCTTGACATCTGGAAACACCATATATTTT.

The chain joins TRBV6-1 to TRBJ1-3; no definite D call. The CDR3 has 16 amino acids. Germline V gene data show CDR1 as MNHNS and CDR2 as SASEGT. V lost 2 bases, J lost 1 base, and 12 bases lay in between. Here the CDR3 reads CASSETPFPSGNTIYF. CDR3 in DNA: TGTGCCAGCAGTGAAACCCCGTTTCCGTCTGGAAACACCATATATTTT.

This clone has a handful of counts. The rearrangement uses TRBV7-8 and TRBJ2-3, with a weak D call TRBD1 (6 bases). Trimming removed 1 base from V and 2 bases from J, with 13 bases in between. Germline-derived CDR1 and CDR2 are SGHVS and FQNEAQ. The CDR3 runs to 16 residues. Written as DNA, the CDR3 is TGTGCCAGCAGCTTAGGAGCCAGGGGATCCACAGATACGCAGTATTTT. Translating gives CASSLGARGSTDTQYF.

The CDR3 nucleotides read TGTGCCAGCAGTCACCGACAGGGGAAGAGAAACACCATATATTTT. It specifies CASSHRQGKRNTIYF. This chain uses TRBV6-6 with TRBJ1-3, with TRBD1 matching over 8 bases. This CDR3 region has 15 residues. The V segment lost 5 bases and the J segment 5 bases; nucleotides outside the gene matches: 8. CDR1 is MNHNY, CDR2 SVGAGI, per germline (reference sequence).

The CDR3 sequence: CASSMGYRTDTQYF. CDR3 bases: TGTGCCAGTAGTATGGGCTATCGCACAGATACGCAGTATTTT. The chain carries TRBV19 and TRBJ2-3; D gene uncertain. V lost 3 bases, J lost 1 base, and 8 bases lay in between. There are 14 residues in the CDR3. The germline gives CDR1 LNHDA, CDR2 SQIVND (reference sequence).

The rearrangement uses TRBV5-1 and TRBJ1-1, with 7 nucleotides matching TRBD1. The germline CDR1 and CDR2 sequences are SGHRS and YFSETQ. The CDR3 consists of 15 residues. The junction had 5 bases not matched to a gene; V was cut back by 0 bases and J by 3 bases. The CDR3: CASSLEGAGYTEAFF. CDR3 nucleotides: TGCGCCAGCAGCTTGGAGGGGGCAGGGTACACTGAAGCTTTCTTT. The full variable domain, its missing parts supplied by reference TRBV5-1 and TRBJ1-1, is KAGVTQTPRYLIKTRGQQVTLSCSPISGHRSVSWYQQTPGQGLQFLFEYFSETQRNKGNFPGRFSGRQFSNSRSEMNVSTLELGDSALYLCASSLEGAGYTEAFFGQGTRLTVV.

The chain uses TRBV3-1 (or the pseudogene TRBV3-2) and TRBJ1-2; tentative D call: TRBD1 (6 bases). Looked up from germline, CDR1 is LGHDT and CDR2 is YNNKEL (reference sequence). The CDR3 contains 12 residues. V was cut by 4 bases and J by 14 bases, with 17 bases left in between. CDR3 in amino acids: CASSLGRGHPTF. CDR3 coding DNA: TGTGCCAGCAGCCTCGGACGGGGACACCCGACCTTC.

This clone was recorded a few times. The chain employs TRBV27 and TRBJ2-7; TRBD1 agrees at 9 bases. Germline CDR1 reads MNHEY; CDR2 reads SMNVEV (reference sequence). V lost 2 bases to trimming and J lost 5 bases; unmatched junction nucleotides: 10. The CDR3 sequence is 16 residues long. The CDR3 region is CASSLTTRGTGNEQYF. CDR3 DNA: TGTGCCAGCAGTTTAACTACTAGGGGGACAGGGAACGAGCAGTACTTC.

This sequence joins TRBV9 and TRBJ1-1, with D perhaps matching TRBD1 (6 bases). The germline V gene has CDR1 SGDLS and CDR2 YYNGEE. This CDR3 comprises 13 residues. Trimming took off 3 bases at V and 11 bases at J, with 17 bases between the two ends. Written as DNA, the CDR3 is TGTGCCAGCAGCGCGACGGAGGGGGGTTGGGCTTTCTTT. Residues: CASSATEGGWAFF.

V and J are TRBV10-3 and TRBJ1-2; perhaps TRBD1 as D (5 bases). The V gene lost 0 bases and the J gene lost 1 base, with 12 bases spanning the gap. The CDR3 runs 16 residues. Germline CDR1 reads ENHRY; CDR2 reads SYGVKD. The CDR3 loop reads CAISESTGPGNYGYTF. The CDR3, as DNA: TGTGCCATCAGTGAGTCGACGGGACCGGGTAACTATGGCTACACCTTC.

The chain recombines TRBV5-1 with TRBJ2-5; 10 nucleotides match TRBD2. Trimming took 5 bases from V and 1 from J; bases not matched to a gene: 2. This CDR3 is 14 amino acids long. Germline CDR1 and CDR2: SGHRS and YFSETQ. CDR3 bases: TGCGCCAGCAGTAGCGGGGGGTTCCAAGAGACCCAGTACTTC. Translating gives CASSSGGFQETQYF.

With regard to this clone: The identical CDR3 is also encoded by other nucleotide sequences in the sample. The V and J genes are TRBV3-1 (or the pseudogene TRBV3-2) and TRBJ1-5; D is unclear. CDR1 and CDR2 (germline): LGHDT, YNNKEL (reference sequence). The CDR3 consists of 12 residues. Between the trimmed V and J ends, which lost 3 bases and 4 bases, there was a span of 4 bases. Here the CDR3 reads CASSQGNQPQHF. The DNA of the CDR3 is TGTGCCAGCAGCCAGGGGAATCAGCCCCAGCATTTT.

This clone has a single count. This chain links TRBV27 with TRBJ1-5; D ambiguous. Germline lookup yields CDR1 MNHEY and CDR2 SMNVEV (reference sequence). CDR3 length: 13 amino acids. V gave up 3 bases and J gave up 3 bases, with 6 bases separating them. The CDR3, as DNA: TGTGCCAGCAGTTTTAGGGACAATCAGCCCCAGCATTTT. It yields the protein CASSFRDNQPQHF.

The chain joins TRBV2 to TRBJ1-6, with 9 nucleotides matching TRBD1. Trimming took 2 bases from V and 10 from J; bases not matched to a gene: 3. The CDR3 contains 14 residues. CDR1 and CDR2 (germline): SNHLY, FYNNEI. The CDR3, as DNA: TGTGCCAGCAGTGAATGGGACAGGGACTCACCCCTCCACTTT. Translation gives CASSEWDRDSPLHF.

The chain employs TRBV29-1 and TRBJ1-4; D is ambiguous. The CDR3 contains 13 residues. Germline CDR1 reads SQVTM; CDR2 reads ANQGSEA. The ends were cut back, 4 bases at V and 0 bases at J, with 6 bases in the middle. The CDR3 reads CSVVAATNEKLFF. In nucleotides, the CDR3 is TGCAGCGTTGTGGCTGCAACTAATGAAAAACTGTTTTTT.

The chain joins TRBV6-1 to TRBJ2-1, with D perhaps TRBD1 or TRBD2 (5 bases each). The CDR3 runs 17 residues. The V end was cut by 0 bases, the J end by 10 bases, with 22 bases between. Per germline, CDR1 MNHNS and CDR2 SASEGT. The CDR3 DNA is TGTGCCAGCAGTGAAGCTTCGGGACCAAAGCATGCTAGGGAGCAGTTCTTC. Its translation is CASSEASGPKHAREQFF.

The chain recombines TRBV5-5 with TRBJ2-5, with D maybe TRBD2 (6 bases). The germline gives CDR1 SGHKS, CDR2 YYEKEE (reference sequence). CDR3 length: 15 residues. Trimming took off 4 bases at V and 5 bases at J, with 18 bases between the two ends. The DNA of the CDR3 is TGTGCCAGCAGCAAAACCGAATCTGGGGGGGAGACCCAGTACTTC. This codes for CASSKTESGGETQYF.

In its sample, this clone was seen a few times. This chain uses TRBV6-4 with TRBJ1-5, with TRBD1 matching 7 bases. This CDR3 is built from 15 residues. Germline V gene data show CDR1 as MRHNA and CDR2 as SNTAGT. J was trimmed by 2 bases and V by 5 bases; bases with no gene match: 6. In nucleotides, the CDR3 is TGTGCCAGCAGTTTTACAGGGGAGGGCAATCAGCCCCAGCATTTT. This translates into CASSFTGEGNQPQHF.

The J gene is TRBJ2-6, the V gene TRBV12-5; D is unresolved. The CDR3 runs to 14 residues. Germline assignment: CDR1 LGHNT and CDR2 FRNRAP. With 3 bases removed from V and 0 bases from J, the gap between germline ends came to 3 bases. For the CDR3, the DNA is TGTGCTAGTGGTTTTGACTCTGGGGCCAACGTCCTGACTTTC. Its protein product is CASGFDSGANVLTF.

This chain joins TRBV19 and TRBJ1-3; D not resolved. CDR1 LNHDA and CDR2 SQIVND come from the germline V gene (reference sequence). Trimming shortened V by 5 bases and J by 6 bases, and 14 bases separated the two germline ends. This CDR3 is built from 14 residues. DNA of the CDR3: TGTGCCAGTAGTGACGGGGATTTGGAAAACACCATATATTTT. This gives the protein CASSDGDLENTIYF.

This sequence joins TRBV7-2 and TRBJ2-7, with D perhaps TRBD1 (5 bases). The CDR3 consists of 15 residues. V was clipped by 3 bases and J by 0 bases, with 12 bases between them. Germline V CDR1 and CDR2: SGHTA, FQGNSA. CDR3 region: CASSFGQGGSYEQYF. Here the CDR3 DNA reads TGTGCCAGCAGCTTCGGCCAGGGTGGCTCCTACGAGCAGTACTTC.

This clone was seen more than once but under ten times. The chain joins TRBV6-5 to TRBJ2-3; 8 bases fit TRBD2. Trimming cost V 6 bases and J 5 bases; bases outside gene matches: 7. The germline gives CDR1 MNHEY, CDR2 SVGAGI. The CDR3 has 14 amino acids. The CDR3: CASRPPGGGDTQYF. The CDR3 region has the DNA TGTGCCAGCAGACCACCCGGGGGGGGAGATACGCAGTATTTT.

The chain employs TRBV5-1 and TRBJ2-2; 10 nucleotides align to TRBD2. The ends lost 5 bases at V and 3 bases at J; junction bases unmatched: 4. Germline-derived CDR1 and CDR2 are SGHRS and YFSETQ. CDR3 length: 15 amino acids. The CDR3 protein is CASRRGLADTGELFF. DNA for the CDR3: TGCGCCAGCAGACGAGGACTAGCGGACACCGGGGAGCTGTTTTTT.

A note on this clone: The sample holds other DNA sequences that translate to the same CDR3. The rearrangement joins TRBV5-1 to TRBJ2-3, with D perhaps given as TRBD1 or TRBD2 (5 bases each). This CDR3 spans 13 amino acids. Germline CDR1 and CDR2: SGHRS and YFSETQ. The V end was cut by 0 bases, the J end by 3 bases, with 5 bases between. CDR3 DNA: TGCGCCAGCAGCTTGGGGGGGACAGATACGCAGTATTTT. Protein product: CASSLGGTDTQYF.